These 25 T cell receptor beta chains share one sample of origin, sequenced in a study of T-cell reconstitution after alpha-beta-depleted transplantation in children. The TCRbeta library was prepared with unique molecular identifiers. Each CDR3 protein is one row after TCRdb ran MiXCR on the PCR reads. This table has about 210,000 distinct CDR3 sequences, approximately 17% appearing once. The material was PBMCs, mostly from graft donor cells, obtained 360 days after TCRalphabeta/CD19-depleted stem cell transplant. Source of these receptors: a male patient aged 2 to 10 who had a stem cell transplant for acute lymphoblastic leukemia, so the T cells may come from the graft donor.

This sequence joins TRBV4-2 and TRBJ2-1, with D maybe TRBD1 (5 bases). This CDR3 spans 15 amino acids. Germline CDR1 LGHNA, CDR2 YNFKEQ. Trimming cost V 4 bases and J 0 bases, with 10 bases left between them. CDR3 DNA sequence: TGTGCCAGCAGCCTGACAGTCAGCTCCTACAATGAGCAGTTCTTC. Its translation is CASSLTVSSYNEQFF.

V usage is TRBV29-1 and J usage is TRBJ2-7, with 7 bases aligning to TRBD1. The CDR3 is made up of 11 amino acids. V was clipped by 4 bases and J by 3 bases; unmatched bases: 0. Germline V gene sequence: CDR1 SQVTM, CDR2 ANQGSEA. In nucleotides, the CDR3 is TGCAGCGTTGGGGACAGCTACGAGCAGTACTTC. This sequence encodes CSVGDSYEQYF.

The chain carries TRBV7-2 and TRBJ2-7; a weak D match, TRBD2 (6 bases). Germline assignment: CDR1 SGHTA and CDR2 FQGNSA. The germline V and J ends were trimmed by 4 bases and 6 bases, with 16 bases remaining between them. CDR3 length: 14 residues. Here the CDR3 reads CASSSGRAASEQYF. CDR3 sequence (DNA): TGTGCCAGCAGCTCCGGGAGAGCTGCCAGCGAGCAGTACTTC.

Comments on this clonotype: A junction boundary mismatches the germline segment, possibly from a read error. The CDR3 nucleotides are TGTGCCACCAGCAGAGATCTTACCGAAGAGGCCCAGTACTTC. Translating gives CATSRDLTEEAQYF. The chain links TRBV15 to TRBJ2-5; D is undetermined. Germline CDR1 LNHNV, CDR2 YYDKDF (reference sequence). The CDR3 is made up of 14 amino acids.

This clonotype was observed a handful of times. The rearrangement links TRBV12-3 or TRBV12-4 to TRBJ1-5; D remains unclear. The CDR3 has 13 residues. V was shortened by 5 bases and J by 8 bases, with 13 bases between the two germline ends. The CDR3 nucleotides are TGTGCCAGCAGTGCCGGGCTCCTAAAGCCCCAGCATTTT. Translated: CASSAGLLKPQHF.

The gene calls are TRBV11-2 and TRBJ1-2; 9 nucleotides line up with TRBD1. The J segment lost 5 bases and the V segment lost 6 bases, leaving 7 bases of the junction unmatched. Germline CDR1 and CDR2: SGHAT and FQNNGV. The CDR3 has 14 residues. This CDR3 is CASSPGTGKYGYTF. The CDR3 DNA reads TGTGCCAGCAGTCCCGGGACAGGGAAGTATGGCTACACCTTC.

The sample holds many counts of this clonotype. The gene calls are TRBV7-9 and TRBJ2-1; D is perhaps TRBD2 (5 bases). The CDR3 is 13 residues long. Germline CDR1 reads SEHNR; CDR2 reads FQNEAQ (reference sequence). V gave up 2 bases and J gave up 4 bases, with 6 bases separating them. In DNA form, the CDR3 reads TGTGCCAGCAGCTTATCGGGGTACAATGAGCAGTTCTTC. Its protein is CASSLSGYNEQFF.

The chain joins TRBV29-1 to TRBJ2-7; perhaps TRBD2 as D (5 bases). The CDR3 sequence is 12 residues long. Germline CDR1 reads SQVTM; CDR2 reads ANQGSEA. Trimming shortened V by 0 bases and J by 7 bases, and 10 bases separated the two germline ends. The CDR3 coding sequence is TGCAGCGTTGAAGATCTGACGGGGGAGCAGTACTTC. Encoded protein: CSVEDLTGEQYF.

A word on this clonotype: Just one base apart from a much larger clone, this may be a read error. V and J are TRBV5-6 and TRBJ2-1; 9 positions match TRBD1. V lost 5 bases and J lost 8; bases outside the gene matches: 5. The germline gives CDR1 SGHDT, CDR2 YYEEEE. The CDR3 is made up of 13 amino acids. The CDR3, as DNA: TGTGCCAGCAGATCCGGGACAGGGCATGAGCAGTTCTTC. Its protein is CASRSGTGHEQFF.

V and J are TRBV5-1 and TRBJ1-2; the match to TRBD1 covers 10 bases. There are 13 residues in the CDR3. CDR1 is SGHRS, CDR2 YFSETQ, per germline. With 4 bases clipped from V and 6 bases from J, the junction kept 3 bases outside the gene matches. CDR3 DNA sequence: TGCGCCAGCAGCCAGACAGGGGGCGATGGCTACACCTTC. This gives the protein CASSQTGGDGYTF.

Many counts were recorded for this clonotype. The CDR3 DNA reads TGTGCCACCAGCAGAGAGGACAAGGTGCCCCAGCATTTT. Its translation: CATSREDKVPQHF. The chain couples TRBV15 to TRBJ1-5, with D perhaps TRBD1 (5 bases). Germline values: CDR1 LNHNV, CDR2 YYDKDF (reference sequence). The germline V and J ends were trimmed by 0 bases and 9 bases, with 9 bases remaining between them. The CDR3 is 13 amino acids.

V is TRBV18 and J is TRBJ2-2; D call uncertain. The CDR3 is made up of 14 amino acids. Germline V CDR1 and CDR2: KGHSH, LQKENI. Trimming removed 2 bases at V and 0 bases at J, with 4 bases between. In DNA, the CDR3 is TGTGCCAGCTCACCAGTCTCGAACACCGGGGAGCTGTTTTTT. This translates into CASSPVSNTGELFF. The full variable domain, its missing parts supplied by reference TRBV18 and TRBJ2-2, is NAGVMQNPRHLVRRRGQEARLRCSPMKGHSHVYWYRQLPEEGLKFMVYLQKENIIDESGMPKERFSAEFPKEGPSILRIQQVVRGDSAAYFCASSPVSNTGELFFGEGSRLTVL.

The rearrangement joins TRBV7-6 to TRBJ2-3; TRBD2 is a possible D gene (5 bases). This CDR3 is 15 amino acids long. Per the germline V gene, CDR1 is SGHVS and CDR2 is FNYEAQ. V was clipped by 1 base and J by 0 bases, with 8 bases between them. The CDR3 nucleotides are TGTGCCAGCAGCTTAGGTAGCGCCAGCACAGATACGCAGTATTTT. Protein: CASSLGSASTDTQYF.

This clonotype showed up just a few times. The J gene is TRBJ2-5, the V gene TRBV29-1, with 8 nucleotides matching TRBD2. This CDR3 comprises 15 residues. The V and J ends lost 0 bases and 5 bases, in that order; junction bases with no gene match: 8. Per the germline V gene, CDR1 is SQVTM and CDR2 is ANQGSEA. CDR3 residues: CSVEDRAGARETQYF. The CDR3 coding sequence is TGCAGCGTTGAAGATCGAGCGGGAGCTCGTGAGACCCAGTACTTC.

V is TRBV12-3 or TRBV12-4 and J is TRBJ1-5; D is possibly TRBD1 (5 bases). Trimming cost V 6 bases and J 2 bases, with 11 bases left between them. The CDR3 runs 14 residues. The CDR3 protein is CASRTGGGNQPQHF. CDR3 bases: TGTGCCAGCAGGACCGGGGGAGGCAATCAGCCCCAGCATTTT.

The chain is built from TRBV9 and TRBJ2-1, with 15 bases lining up with TRBD2. After removal of 0 bases from V and 4 bases from J, the junction contained 5 bases not matched to a gene. Germline V gene data show CDR1 as SGDLS and CDR2 as YYNGEE. This CDR3 has 18 residues. The chain's CDR3 is CASSVGPGLAGGYNEQFF. The CDR3, as DNA: TGTGCCAGCAGCGTAGGCCCGGGACTAGCGGGGGGTTACAATGAGCAGTTCTTC.

V gene TRBV3-1 combines with J gene TRBJ1-1, with D uncertain. Looked up from germline, CDR1 is LGHDT and CDR2 is YNNKEL (reference sequence). Trimming cost V 4 bases and J 7 bases, with 10 bases left between them. This CDR3 has 12 residues. This CDR3 reads CASSPRLGEAFF. For the CDR3, the DNA is TGTGCCAGCAGCCCCCGACTAGGTGAAGCTTTCTTT.

There are a few counts of this clonotype. V gene TRBV12-3 or TRBV12-4 combines with J gene TRBJ2-3, with D perhaps being TRBD1 or TRBD2 (6 bases each). V dropped 6 bases and J dropped 8 bases, with 18 bases sitting between them. This CDR3 contains 14 residues. The CDR3 DNA is TGTGCCAGCAGCCCCGGGGGCCTTACGGGTACGCAGTATTTT. It codes for CASSPGGLTGTQYF.

The chain employs TRBV7-2 and TRBJ1-5, with a weak D call TRBD1 (5 bases). V dropped 1 base and J dropped 7 bases, with 11 bases sitting between them. CDR1 is SGHTA, CDR2 FQGNSA, per germline. CDR3 length equals 14 residues. This CDR3 is CASSLGGGVQPQHF. CDR3 bases: TGTGCCAGCAGCTTAGGGGGGGGAGTCCAGCCCCAGCATTTT. The variable domain in full, with the rest retrieved from reference TRBV7-2 and TRBJ1-5, is GAGVSQSPSNKVTEKGKDVELRCDPISGHTALYWYRQSLGQGLEFLIYFQGNSAPDKSGLPSDRFSAERTGGSVSTLTIQRTQQEDSAVYLCASSLGGGVQPQHFGDGTRLSIL.

This clonotype was seen more than once but under ten times. The chain combines TRBV29-1 with TRBJ1-2, with TRBD1 matching 7 bases. This CDR3 has 11 residues. The germline CDR1 and CDR2 sequences are SQVTM and ANQGSEA. CDR3 amino acids: CLTGETDGYTF. As DNA, the CDR3 is TGCCTAACAGGGGAGACTGATGGCTACACCTTC.

This chain links TRBV28 with TRBJ1-5, with 9 nucleotides matching TRBD1. The V gene's germline CDR1 is MDHEN and CDR2 SYDVKM. The ends lost 6 bases at V and 11 bases at J; junction bases unmatched: 8. The CDR3 contains 13 residues. CDR3 amino acids: CASSTGGAWTQHF. The CDR3 DNA is TGTGCCAGCAGCACAGGGGGCGCATGGACCCAGCATTTT.

The chain links TRBV28 to TRBJ2-7; D is possibly TRBD1 or TRBD2 (6 bases each). Trimming pared 3 bases from V and 6 bases from J, leaving 12 bases between. Germline CDR1 reads MDHEN; CDR2 reads SYDVKM. The CDR3 runs 13 residues. CDR3 DNA sequence: TGTGCCAGCAGTTTTCGGGGGCCCGGCGAGCAGTACTTC. Its protein is CASSFRGPGEQYF.

The rearrangement links TRBV12-3 or TRBV12-4 to TRBJ2-1; 8 nucleotides align to TRBD1. CDR3 length equals 15 residues. Unmatched junction bases numbered 5, after V lost 2 bases and J lost 5 bases. In nucleotides, the CDR3 is TGTGCCAGCAGTTTAAGGACAGGGCAAAACAATGAGCAGTTCTTC. This sequence encodes CASSLRTGQNNEQFF.

This clonotype showed up just once. This chain connects TRBV7-6 to TRBJ1-1; D ambiguous. This CDR3 has 14 amino acids. Germline CDR1 reads SGHVS; CDR2 reads FNYEAQ. V dropped 0 bases and J dropped 1 base, with 6 bases sitting between them. The CDR3, as DNA: TGTGCCAGCAGCTTAGCCCTTGAGAACACTGAAGCTTTCTTT. This sequence encodes CASSLALENTEAFF. The full variable domain, completed using reference TRBV7-6 and TRBJ1-1, is GAGVSQSPRYKVTKRGQDVALRCDPISGHVSLYWYRQALGQGPEFLTYFNYEAQQDKSGLPNDRFSAERPEGSISTLTIQRTEQRDSAMYRCASSLALENTEAFFGQGTRLTVV.

A few counts support this clonotype. The J gene is TRBJ2-7, the V gene TRBV5-1; 7 bases agree with TRBD1. The CDR3 length is 15 residues. Germline-derived CDR1 and CDR2 are SGHRS and YFSETQ. After removal of 0 bases from V and 4 bases from J, the junction contained 7 bases not matched to a gene. The CDR3 is CASSLGQGTSYEQYF. DNA of the CDR3: TGCGCCAGCAGCTTGGGACAGGGTACATCGTACGAGCAGTACTTC.